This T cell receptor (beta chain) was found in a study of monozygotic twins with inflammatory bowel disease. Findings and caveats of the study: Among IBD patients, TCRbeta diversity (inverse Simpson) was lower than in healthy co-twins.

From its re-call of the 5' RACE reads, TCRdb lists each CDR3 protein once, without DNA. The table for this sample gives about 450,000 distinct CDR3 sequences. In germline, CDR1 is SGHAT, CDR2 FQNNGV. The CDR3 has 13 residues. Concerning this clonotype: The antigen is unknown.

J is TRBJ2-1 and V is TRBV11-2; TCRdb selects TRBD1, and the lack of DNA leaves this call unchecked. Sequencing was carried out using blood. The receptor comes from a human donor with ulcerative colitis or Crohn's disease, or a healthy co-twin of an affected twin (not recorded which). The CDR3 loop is CASSLTGVNEQFF.